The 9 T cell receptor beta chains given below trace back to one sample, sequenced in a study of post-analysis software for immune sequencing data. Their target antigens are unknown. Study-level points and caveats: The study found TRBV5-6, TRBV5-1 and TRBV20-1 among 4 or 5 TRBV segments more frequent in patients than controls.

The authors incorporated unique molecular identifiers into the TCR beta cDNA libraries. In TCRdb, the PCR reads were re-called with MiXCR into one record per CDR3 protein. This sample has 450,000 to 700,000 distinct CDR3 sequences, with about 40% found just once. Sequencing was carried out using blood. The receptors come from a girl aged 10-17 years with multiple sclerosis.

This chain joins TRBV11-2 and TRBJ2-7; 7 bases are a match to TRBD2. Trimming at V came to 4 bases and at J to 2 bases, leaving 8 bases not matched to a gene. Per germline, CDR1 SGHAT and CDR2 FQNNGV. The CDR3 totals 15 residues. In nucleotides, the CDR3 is TGTGCCAGCAGCTCCCCAGGGAGGGGCCCCTACGAGCAGTACTTC. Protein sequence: CASSSPGRGPYEQYF.

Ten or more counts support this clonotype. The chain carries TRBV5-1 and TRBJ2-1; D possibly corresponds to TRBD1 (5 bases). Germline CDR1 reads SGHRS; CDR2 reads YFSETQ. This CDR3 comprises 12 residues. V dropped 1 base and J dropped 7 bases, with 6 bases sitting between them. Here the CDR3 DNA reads TGCGCCAGCAGCTTGCAGGGTAATGAGCAGTTCTTC. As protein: CASSLQGNEQFF.

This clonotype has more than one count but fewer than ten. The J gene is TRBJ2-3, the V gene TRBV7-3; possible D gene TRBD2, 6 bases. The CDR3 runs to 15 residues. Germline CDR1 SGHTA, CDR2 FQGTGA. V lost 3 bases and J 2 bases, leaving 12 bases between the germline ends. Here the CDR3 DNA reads TGTGCCAGCAGCTTCGGGACTTTACTCACAGATACGCAGTATTTT. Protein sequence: CASSFGTLLTDTQYF.

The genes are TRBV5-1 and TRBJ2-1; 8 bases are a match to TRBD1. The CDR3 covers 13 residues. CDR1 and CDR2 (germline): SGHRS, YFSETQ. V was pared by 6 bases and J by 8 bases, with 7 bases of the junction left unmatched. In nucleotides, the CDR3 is TGCGCCAGCAACCTGGACAGGGCCGATGAGCAGTTCTTC. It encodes CASNLDRADEQFF.

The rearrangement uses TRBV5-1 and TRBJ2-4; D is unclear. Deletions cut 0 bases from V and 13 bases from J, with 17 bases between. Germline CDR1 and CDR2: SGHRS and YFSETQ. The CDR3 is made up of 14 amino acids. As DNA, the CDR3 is TGCGCCAGCAGCTTGGGTGCCCTTGGGGTAGGGCAGTACTTC. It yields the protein CASSLGALGVGQYF.

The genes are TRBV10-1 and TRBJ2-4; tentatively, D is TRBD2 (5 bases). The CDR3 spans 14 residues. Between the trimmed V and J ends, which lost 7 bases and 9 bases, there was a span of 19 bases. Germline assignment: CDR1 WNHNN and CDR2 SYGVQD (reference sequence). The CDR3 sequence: CASTFRTKSGIQYF. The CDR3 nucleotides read TGCGCCAGCACCTTTCGGACCAAAAGCGGCATTCAGTACTTC.

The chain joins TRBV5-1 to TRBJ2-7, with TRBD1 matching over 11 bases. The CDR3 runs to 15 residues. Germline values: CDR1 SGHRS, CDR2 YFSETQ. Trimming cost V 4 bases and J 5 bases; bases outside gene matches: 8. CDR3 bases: TGCGCCAGCAGCCTCGGGGGACAGGGGGTCGACGAGCAGTACTTC. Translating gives CASSLGGQGVDEQYF.

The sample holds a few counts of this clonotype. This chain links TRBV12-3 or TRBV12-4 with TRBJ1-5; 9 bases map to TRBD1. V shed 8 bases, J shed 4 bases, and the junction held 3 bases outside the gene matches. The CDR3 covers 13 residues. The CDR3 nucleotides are TGTGCCAGCGCCGGGACAGGGAATCAGCCCCAGCATTTT. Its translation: CASAGTGNQPQHF.

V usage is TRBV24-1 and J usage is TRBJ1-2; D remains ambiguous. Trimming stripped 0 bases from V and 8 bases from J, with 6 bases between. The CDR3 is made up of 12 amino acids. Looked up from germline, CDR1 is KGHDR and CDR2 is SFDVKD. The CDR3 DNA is TGTGCCACCAGTGATTTGGAGGGAGGCTACACCTTC. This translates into CATSDLEGGYTF.